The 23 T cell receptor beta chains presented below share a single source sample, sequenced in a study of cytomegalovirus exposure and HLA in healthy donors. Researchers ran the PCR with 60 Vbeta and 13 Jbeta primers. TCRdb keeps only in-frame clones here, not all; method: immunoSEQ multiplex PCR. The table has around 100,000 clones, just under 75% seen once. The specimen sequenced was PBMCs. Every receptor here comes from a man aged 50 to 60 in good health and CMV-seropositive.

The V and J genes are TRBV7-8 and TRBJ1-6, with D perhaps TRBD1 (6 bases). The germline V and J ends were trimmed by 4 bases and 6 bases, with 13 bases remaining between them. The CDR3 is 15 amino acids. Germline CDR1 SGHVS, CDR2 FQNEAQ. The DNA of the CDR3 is TGTGCCAGCAGCTCCACAGGGATAAGTAATTCACCCCTCCACTTT. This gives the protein CASSSTGISNSPLHF.

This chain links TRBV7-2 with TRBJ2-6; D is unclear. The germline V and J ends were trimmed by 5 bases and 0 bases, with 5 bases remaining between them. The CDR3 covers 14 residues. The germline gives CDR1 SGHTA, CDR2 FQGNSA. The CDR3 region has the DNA TGTGCCAGCAGCCCCAACTCTGGGGCCAACGTCCTGACTTTC. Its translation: CASSPNSGANVLTF.

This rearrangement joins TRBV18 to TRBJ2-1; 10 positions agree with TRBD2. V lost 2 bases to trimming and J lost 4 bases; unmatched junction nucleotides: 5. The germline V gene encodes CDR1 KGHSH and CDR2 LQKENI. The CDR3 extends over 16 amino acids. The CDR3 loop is CASSPTSGVMYNEQFF. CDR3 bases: TGTGCCAGCTCACCAACTAGCGGGGTCATGTACAATGAGCAGTTCTTC.

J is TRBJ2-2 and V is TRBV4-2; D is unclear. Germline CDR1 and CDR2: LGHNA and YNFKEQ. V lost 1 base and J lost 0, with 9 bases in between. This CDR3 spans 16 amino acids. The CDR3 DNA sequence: TGTGCCAGCAGCCAAGGCGTTAACCCGAACACCGGGGAGCTGTTTTTT. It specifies CASSQGVNPNTGELFF.

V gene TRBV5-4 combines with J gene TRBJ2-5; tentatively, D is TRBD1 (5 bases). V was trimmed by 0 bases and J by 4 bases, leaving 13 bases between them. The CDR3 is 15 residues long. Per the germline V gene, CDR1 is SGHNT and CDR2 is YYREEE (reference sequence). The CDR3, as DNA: TGTGCCAGCAGCTTGGGGGCAGGGATGGGAGAGACCCAGTACTTC. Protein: CASSLGAGMGETQYF.

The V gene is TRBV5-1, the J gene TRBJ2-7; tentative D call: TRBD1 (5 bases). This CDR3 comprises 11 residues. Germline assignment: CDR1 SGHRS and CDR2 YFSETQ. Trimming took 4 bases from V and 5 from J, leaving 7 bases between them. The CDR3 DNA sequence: TGCGCCAGCAGCGGGGCAAACGAGCAGTACTTC. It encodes CASSGANEQYF.

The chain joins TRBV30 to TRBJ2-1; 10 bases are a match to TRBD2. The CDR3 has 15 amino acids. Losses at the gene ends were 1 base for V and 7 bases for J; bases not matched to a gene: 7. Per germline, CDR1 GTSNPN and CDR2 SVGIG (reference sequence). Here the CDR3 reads CAWSEGLAGVNEQFF. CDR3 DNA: TGTGCCTGGAGTGAGGGGCTAGCGGGAGTGAATGAGCAGTTCTTC.

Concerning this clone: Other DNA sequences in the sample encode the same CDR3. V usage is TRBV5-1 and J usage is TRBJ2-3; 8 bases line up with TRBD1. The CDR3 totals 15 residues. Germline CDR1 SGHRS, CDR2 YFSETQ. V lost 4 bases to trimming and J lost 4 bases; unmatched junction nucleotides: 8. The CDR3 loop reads CASSRRGQGPDTQYF. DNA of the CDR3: TGCGCCAGCAGCCGCCGTGGACAGGGACCAGATACGCAGTATTTT.

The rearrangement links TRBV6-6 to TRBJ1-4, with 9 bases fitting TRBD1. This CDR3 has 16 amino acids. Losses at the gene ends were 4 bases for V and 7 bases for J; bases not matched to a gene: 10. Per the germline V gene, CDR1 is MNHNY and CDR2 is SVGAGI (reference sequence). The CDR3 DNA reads TGTGCCAGCAGTTCCGGGACAGGGCGACTAGCTGAAAAACTGTTTTTT. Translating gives CASSSGTGRLAEKLFF.

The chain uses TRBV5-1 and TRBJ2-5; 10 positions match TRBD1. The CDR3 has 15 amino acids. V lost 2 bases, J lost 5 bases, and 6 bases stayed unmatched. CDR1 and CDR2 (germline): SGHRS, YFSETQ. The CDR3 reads CASSFPGQGTETQYF. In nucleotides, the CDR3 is TGCGCCAGCAGCTTTCCGGGACAGGGGACGGAGACCCAGTACTTC.

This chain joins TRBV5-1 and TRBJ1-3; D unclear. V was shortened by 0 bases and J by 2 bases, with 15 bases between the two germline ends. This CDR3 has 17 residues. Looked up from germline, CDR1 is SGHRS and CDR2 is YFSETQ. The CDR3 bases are TGCGCCAGCAGCTTGGAAGGAGGAGGAAGGACTGGAAACACCATATATTTT. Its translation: CASSLEGGGRTGNTIYF.

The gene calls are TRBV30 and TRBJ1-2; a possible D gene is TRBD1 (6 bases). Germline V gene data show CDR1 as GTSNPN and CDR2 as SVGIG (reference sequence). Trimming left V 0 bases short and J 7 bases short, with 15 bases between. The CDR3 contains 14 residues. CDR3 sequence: CAWSVRGGPGGYTF. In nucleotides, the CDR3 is TGTGCCTGGAGTGTACGGGGGGGCCCCGGTGGCTACACCTTC.

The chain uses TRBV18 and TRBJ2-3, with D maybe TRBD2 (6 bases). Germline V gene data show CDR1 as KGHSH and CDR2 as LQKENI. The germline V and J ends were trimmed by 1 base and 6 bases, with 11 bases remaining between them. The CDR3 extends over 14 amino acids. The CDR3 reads CASSPQLGRDTQYF. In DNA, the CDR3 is TGTGCCAGCTCACCACAGCTAGGGAGGGATACGCAGTATTTT.

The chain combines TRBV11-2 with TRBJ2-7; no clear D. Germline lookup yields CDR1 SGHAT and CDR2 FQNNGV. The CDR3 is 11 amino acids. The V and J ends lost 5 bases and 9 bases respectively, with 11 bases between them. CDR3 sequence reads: CASSPQIMQYF. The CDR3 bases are TGTGCCAGCAGCCCACAGATCATGCAGTACTTC.

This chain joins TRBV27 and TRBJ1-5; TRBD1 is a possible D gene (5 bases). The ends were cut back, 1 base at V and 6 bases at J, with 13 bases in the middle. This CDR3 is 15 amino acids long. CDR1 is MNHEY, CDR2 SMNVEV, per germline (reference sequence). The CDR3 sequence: CASSLFSRARQPQHF. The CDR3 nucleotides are TGTGCCAGCAGTTTATTTTCCAGGGCGCGTCAGCCCCAGCATTTT.

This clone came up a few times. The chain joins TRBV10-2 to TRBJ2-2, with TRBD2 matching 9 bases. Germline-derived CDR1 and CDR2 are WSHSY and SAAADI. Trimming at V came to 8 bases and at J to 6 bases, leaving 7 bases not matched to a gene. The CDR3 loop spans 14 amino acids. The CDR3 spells CASSPSGTSGELFF. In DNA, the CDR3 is TGCGCCAGCTCCCCTAGCGGGACGTCCGGGGAGCTGTTTTTT.

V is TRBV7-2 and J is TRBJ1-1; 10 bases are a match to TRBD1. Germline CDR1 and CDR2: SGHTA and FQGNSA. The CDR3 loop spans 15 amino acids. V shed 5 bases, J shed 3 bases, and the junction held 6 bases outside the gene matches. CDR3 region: CASSLRGQGDTEAFF. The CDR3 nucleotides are TGTGCCAGCAGCCTTCGCGGACAGGGGGACACTGAAGCTTTCTTT. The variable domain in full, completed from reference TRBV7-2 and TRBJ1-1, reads GAGVSQSPSNKVTEKGKDVELRCDPISGHTALYWYRQSLGQGLEFLIYFQGNSAPDKSGLPSDRFSAERTGGSVSTLTIQRTQQEDSAVYLCASSLRGQGDTEAFFGQGTRLTVV.

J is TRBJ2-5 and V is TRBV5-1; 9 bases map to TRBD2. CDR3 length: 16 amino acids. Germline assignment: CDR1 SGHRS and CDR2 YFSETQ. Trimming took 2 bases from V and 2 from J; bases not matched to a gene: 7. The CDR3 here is CASSFRASGEQETQYF. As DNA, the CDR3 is TGCGCCAGCAGCTTCAGGGCTAGCGGGGAGCAAGAGACCCAGTACTTC.

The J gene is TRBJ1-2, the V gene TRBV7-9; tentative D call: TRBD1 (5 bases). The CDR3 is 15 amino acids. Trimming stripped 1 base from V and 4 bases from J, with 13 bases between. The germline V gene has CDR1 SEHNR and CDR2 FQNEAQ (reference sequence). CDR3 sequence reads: CASSLGIGGVYGYTF. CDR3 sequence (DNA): TGTGCCAGCAGCTTAGGGATCGGGGGTGTCTATGGCTACACCTTC.

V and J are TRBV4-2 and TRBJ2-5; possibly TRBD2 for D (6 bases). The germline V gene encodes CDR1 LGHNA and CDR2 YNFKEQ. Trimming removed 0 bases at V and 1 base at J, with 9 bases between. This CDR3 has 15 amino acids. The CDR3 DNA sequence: TGTGCCAGCAGCCAAGATTTGGAGGGCCAAGAGACCCAGTACTTC. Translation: CASSQDLEGQETQYF.

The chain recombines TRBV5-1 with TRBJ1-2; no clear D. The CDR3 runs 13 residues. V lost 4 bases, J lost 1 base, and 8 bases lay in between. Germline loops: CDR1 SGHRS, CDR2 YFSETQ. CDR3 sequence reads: CASSRGINYGYTF. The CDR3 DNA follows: TGCGCCAGCAGCCGAGGAATTAACTATGGCTACACCTTC.

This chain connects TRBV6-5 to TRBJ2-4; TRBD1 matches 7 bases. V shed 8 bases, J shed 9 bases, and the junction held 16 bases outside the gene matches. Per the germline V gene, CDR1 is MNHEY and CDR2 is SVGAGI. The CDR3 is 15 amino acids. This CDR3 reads CASGTGQHDSGIQYF. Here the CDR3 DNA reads TGTGCCAGCGGCACGGGACAGCATGATTCAGGCATTCAGTACTTC.

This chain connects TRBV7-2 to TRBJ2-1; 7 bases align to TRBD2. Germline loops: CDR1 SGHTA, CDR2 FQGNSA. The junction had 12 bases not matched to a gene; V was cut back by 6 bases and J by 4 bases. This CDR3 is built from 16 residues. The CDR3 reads CASRTNQRGLYNEQFF. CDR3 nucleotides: TGTGCCAGCAGGACGAATCAGCGGGGACTTTACAATGAGCAGTTCTTC. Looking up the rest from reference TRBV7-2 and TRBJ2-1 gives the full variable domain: GAGVSQSPSNKVTEKGKDVELRCDPISGHTALYWYRQSLGQGLEFLIYFQGNSAPDKSGLPSDRFSAERTGGSVSTLTIQRTQQEDSAVYLCASRTNQRGLYNEQFFGPGTRLTVL.